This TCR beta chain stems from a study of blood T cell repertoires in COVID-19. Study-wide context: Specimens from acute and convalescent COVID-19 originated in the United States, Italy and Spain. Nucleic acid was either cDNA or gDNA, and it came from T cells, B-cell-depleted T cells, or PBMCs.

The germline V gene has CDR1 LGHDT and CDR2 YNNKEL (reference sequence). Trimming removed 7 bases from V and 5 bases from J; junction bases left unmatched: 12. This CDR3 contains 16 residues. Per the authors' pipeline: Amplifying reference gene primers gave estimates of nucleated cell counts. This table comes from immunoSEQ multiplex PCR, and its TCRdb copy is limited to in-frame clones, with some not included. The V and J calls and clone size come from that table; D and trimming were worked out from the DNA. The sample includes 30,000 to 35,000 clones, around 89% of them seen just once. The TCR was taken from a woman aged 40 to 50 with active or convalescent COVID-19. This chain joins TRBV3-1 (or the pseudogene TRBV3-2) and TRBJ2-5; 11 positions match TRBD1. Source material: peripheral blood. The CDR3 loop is CASTSAGTGGWETQYF. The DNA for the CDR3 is TGTGCCAGCACCTCAGCCGGGACAGGGGGTTGGGAGACCCAGTACTTC.